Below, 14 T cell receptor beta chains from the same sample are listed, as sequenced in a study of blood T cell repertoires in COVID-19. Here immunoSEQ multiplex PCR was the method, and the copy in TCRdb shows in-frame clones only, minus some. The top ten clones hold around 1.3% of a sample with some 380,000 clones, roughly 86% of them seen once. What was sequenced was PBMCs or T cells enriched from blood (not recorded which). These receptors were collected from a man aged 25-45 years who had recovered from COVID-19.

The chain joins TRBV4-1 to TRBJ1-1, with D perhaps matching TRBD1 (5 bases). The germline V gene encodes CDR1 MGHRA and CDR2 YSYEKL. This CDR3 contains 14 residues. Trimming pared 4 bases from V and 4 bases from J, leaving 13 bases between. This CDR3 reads CASSLSRGGTEAFF. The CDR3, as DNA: TGCGCCAGCAGCCTCAGCCGGGGGGGCACTGAAGCTTTCTTT.

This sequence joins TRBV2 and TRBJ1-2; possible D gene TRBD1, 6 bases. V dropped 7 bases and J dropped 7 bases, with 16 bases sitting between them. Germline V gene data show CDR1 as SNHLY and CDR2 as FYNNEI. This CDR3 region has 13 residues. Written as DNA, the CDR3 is TGTGCCAGCACTCTAGAAGGGGGTATTGGCTACACCTTC. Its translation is CASTLEGGIGYTF.

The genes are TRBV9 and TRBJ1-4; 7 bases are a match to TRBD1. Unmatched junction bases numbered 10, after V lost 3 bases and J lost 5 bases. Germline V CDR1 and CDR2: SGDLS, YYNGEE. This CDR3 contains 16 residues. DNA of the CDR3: TGTGCCAGCAGCGCGGGGGACAGAAGGTGGAATGAAAAACTGTTTTTT. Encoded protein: CASSAGDRRWNEKLFF.

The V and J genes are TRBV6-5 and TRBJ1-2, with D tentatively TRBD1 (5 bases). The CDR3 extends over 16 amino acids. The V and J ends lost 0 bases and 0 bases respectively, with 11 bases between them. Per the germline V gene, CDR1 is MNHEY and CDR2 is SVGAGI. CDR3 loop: CASSYSFRASNYGYTF. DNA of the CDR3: TGTGCCAGCAGTTACTCGTTCAGGGCTTCTAACTATGGCTACACCTTC.

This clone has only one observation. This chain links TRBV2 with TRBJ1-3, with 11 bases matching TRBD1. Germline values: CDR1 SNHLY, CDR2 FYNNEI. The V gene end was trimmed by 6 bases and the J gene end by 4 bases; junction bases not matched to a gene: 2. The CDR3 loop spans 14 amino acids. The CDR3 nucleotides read TGTGCCAGCAGAGGACAGGGGGCCGGAAACACCATATATTTT. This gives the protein CASRGQGAGNTIYF.

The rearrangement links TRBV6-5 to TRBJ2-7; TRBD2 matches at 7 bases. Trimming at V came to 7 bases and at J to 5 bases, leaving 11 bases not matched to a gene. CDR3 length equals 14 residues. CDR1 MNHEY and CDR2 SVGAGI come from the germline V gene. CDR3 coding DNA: TGTGCCAGCAAACCCTGGGGGGGTGGCGACGAGCAGTACTTC. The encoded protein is CASKPWGGGDEQYF.

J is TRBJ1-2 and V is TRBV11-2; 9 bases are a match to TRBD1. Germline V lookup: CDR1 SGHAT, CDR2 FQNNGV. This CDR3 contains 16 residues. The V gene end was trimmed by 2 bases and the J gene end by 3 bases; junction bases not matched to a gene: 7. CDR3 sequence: CASSLRQGGFYYGYTF. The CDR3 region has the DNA TGTGCCAGCAGCTTACGACAGGGGGGATTCTACTATGGCTACACCTTC.

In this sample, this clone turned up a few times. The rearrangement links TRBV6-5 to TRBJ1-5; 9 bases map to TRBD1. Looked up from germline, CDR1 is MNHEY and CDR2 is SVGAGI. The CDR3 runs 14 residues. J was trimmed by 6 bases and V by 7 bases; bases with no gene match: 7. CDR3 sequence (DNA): TGTGCCAGCACTAAGGACAGGGGTTTTCAGCCCCAGCATTTT. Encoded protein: CASTKDRGFQPQHF.

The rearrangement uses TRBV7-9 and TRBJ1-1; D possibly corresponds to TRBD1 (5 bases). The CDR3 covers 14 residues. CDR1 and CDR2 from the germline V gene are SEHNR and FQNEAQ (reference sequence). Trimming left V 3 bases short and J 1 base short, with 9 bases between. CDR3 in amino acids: CASSFDRANTEAFF. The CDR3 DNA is TGTGCCAGCAGCTTCGACAGAGCGAACACTGAAGCTTTCTTT.

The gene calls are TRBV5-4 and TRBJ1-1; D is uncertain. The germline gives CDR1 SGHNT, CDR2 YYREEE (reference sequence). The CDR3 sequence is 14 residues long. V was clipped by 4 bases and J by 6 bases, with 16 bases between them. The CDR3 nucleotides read TGTGCCAGCAGCACGAGCCCCCATGATTCTGAAGCTTTCTTT. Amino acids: CASSTSPHDSEAFF.

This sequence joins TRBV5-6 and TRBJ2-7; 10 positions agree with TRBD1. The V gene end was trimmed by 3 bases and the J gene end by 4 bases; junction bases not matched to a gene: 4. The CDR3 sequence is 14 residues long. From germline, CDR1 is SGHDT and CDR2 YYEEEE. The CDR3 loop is CASSSGTGVYEQYF. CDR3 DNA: TGTGCCAGCAGCTCCGGGACAGGGGTGTACGAGCAGTACTTC.

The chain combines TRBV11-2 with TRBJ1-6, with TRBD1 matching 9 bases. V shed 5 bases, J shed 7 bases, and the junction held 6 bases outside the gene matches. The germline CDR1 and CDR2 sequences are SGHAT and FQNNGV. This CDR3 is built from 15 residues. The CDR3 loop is CASSKRDRENSPLHF. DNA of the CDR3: TGTGCCAGCAGCAAGCGGGACAGGGAAAATTCACCCCTCCACTTT.

CDR3 residues: CASSFNSQFYGYTF. The CDR3 bases are TGTGCCAGCAGTTTTAACAGCCAATTCTATGGCTACACCTTC. The chain combines TRBV27 with TRBJ1-2; D is unresolved. Between the trimmed V and J ends, which lost 3 bases and 4 bases, there was a span of 12 bases. Germline CDR1 is MNHEY and CDR2 is SMNVEV (reference sequence). There are 14 residues in the CDR3.

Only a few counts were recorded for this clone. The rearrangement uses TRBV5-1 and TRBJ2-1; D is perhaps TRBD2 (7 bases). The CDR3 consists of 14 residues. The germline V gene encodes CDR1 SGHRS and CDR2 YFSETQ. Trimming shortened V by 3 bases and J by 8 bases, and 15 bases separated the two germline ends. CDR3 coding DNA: TGCGCCAGCAGCTCCGGGGGGCAGTTGCATGAGCAGTTCTTC. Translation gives CASSSGGQLHEQFF.